This TCR beta chain originates from a study of T cell responses to AZD1222 COVID-19 vaccine. After removal of 4 bases from V and 6 bases from J, the junction contained 5 bases not matched to a gene. Germline CDR1 reads MNHEY; CDR2 reads SMNVEV (reference sequence). This CDR3 region has 13 residues. Profiled with immunoSEQ multiplex PCR; TCRdb holds only in-frame clones, not every one. The sample holds 90,000 to 120,000 clones, approximately 90% seen once. Study-wide results and caveats: As reported, nearly half of all spike-specific TCRs target variant regions that are unmutated. Baseline antibody screening turned up just five to seven seropositive AZD1222 recipients. Repertoire sampling occurred only after the peak T cell response.

Comments on this clone: As yet, its antigen is unknown.

This sequence joins TRBV27 and TRBJ2-7, with 8 positions matching TRBD2. The sequence came from an adult in good health. The specimen comprised peripheral blood, sampled on day 0 of AZD1222 vaccination. The CDR3 bases are TGTGCCAGCAGTTCTGCTAGCGGGCGCGAGCAGTACTTC. Amino acids: CASSSASGREQYF.